Below, 24 T cell receptor beta chains from the same sample are listed, as sequenced in a study of shared clonotypes between healthy human individuals (dated by TCRdb to about 2020). The library came from the immunoSEQ multiplex PCR assay. As stored in TCRdb, this immuneACCESS dataset retains in-frame rearrangements with V and J assigned. A fraction of the clones does not appear; measured against another copy, unresolved V genes explain less than half of the discrepancy, and the remainder lacks a known reason. Here the sample has about 1,500,000 clones; around 95% occur a single time. The ten largest make up about 1.2% of the sample. The specimen was naive CD4+ T cells sorted from blood. The cell subset or site label on this specimen signifies: CD45RA+ positively selected. These receptors came from a young man in good health.

J is TRBJ1-1 and V is TRBV18, with TRBD1 identical over 7 bases. CDR1 is KGHSH, CDR2 LQKENI, per germline. This CDR3 contains 15 residues. The ends lost 5 bases at V and 1 base at J; junction bases unmatched: 7. CDR3 sequence: CASSAGGSRNTEAFF. DNA of the CDR3: TGTGCCAGCTCAGCAGGGGGATCTAGGAACACTGAAGCTTTCTTT.

The rearrangement links TRBV6-5 to TRBJ2-6; D is possibly TRBD2 (5 bases). Trimming pared 1 base from V and 4 bases from J, leaving 11 bases between. Germline loops: CDR1 MNHEY, CDR2 SVGAGI. This CDR3 is 16 amino acids long. CDR3 residues: CASSYFEGSGANVLTF. CDR3 in DNA: TGTGCCAGCAGTTACTTCGAGGGTTCCGGGGCCAACGTCCTGACTTTC.

This clone was counted once. CDR3 nucleotides: TGCGCCAGCAGCGGGCCCTACGAGCAGTACTTC. The encoded protein is CASSGPYEQYF. V usage is TRBV5-1 and J usage is TRBJ2-7; D not certain. The CDR3 has 11 residues. Trimming removed 4 bases from V and 2 bases from J, with 4 bases in between. Germline V gene data show CDR1 as SGHRS and CDR2 as YFSETQ.

This chain links TRBV15 with TRBJ1-3; D not resolved. This CDR3 is built from 17 residues. Trimming removed 5 bases at V and 0 bases at J, with 17 bases between. Germline V lookup: CDR1 LNHNV, CDR2 YYDKDF (reference sequence). Here the CDR3 DNA reads TGTGCCACCAGCTCATCTTCAAAACATCACTCTGGAAACACCATATATTTT. Its translation: CATSSSSKHHSGNTIYF.

The chain employs TRBV15 and TRBJ1-5; perhaps TRBD1 as D (6 bases). The germline V gene has CDR1 LNHNV and CDR2 YYDKDF (reference sequence). The CDR3 has 14 residues. With 3 bases removed from V and 7 bases from J, the gap between germline ends came to 13 bases. In DNA, the CDR3 is TGTGCCACCAGCAGCACGGGGGCTTGGCAGCCCCAGCATTTT. Its translation: CATSSTGAWQPQHF.

This chain uses TRBV6-6 with TRBJ1-1; 7 bases are shared with TRBD1. The CDR3 sequence is 13 residues long. V gave up 2 bases and J gave up 4 bases; unmatched junction bases: 1. Germline V gene sequence: CDR1 MNHNY, CDR2 SVGAGI (reference sequence). This CDR3 reads CASSYRGPTEAFF. The CDR3 region has the DNA TGTGCCAGCAGTTACAGGGGGCCCACTGAAGCTTTCTTT.

J is TRBJ1-2 and V is TRBV7-2; D unclear. This CDR3 has 14 amino acids. Trimming shortened V by 5 bases and J by 3 bases, and 13 bases separated the two germline ends. Germline lookup yields CDR1 SGHTA and CDR2 FQGNSA. Here the CDR3 reads CASSRVAGDYGYTF. CDR3 sequence (DNA): TGTGCCAGCAGCCGGGTGGCAGGAGACTATGGCTACACCTTC.

The chain's CDR3 is CASSVGTEGGEQFF. CDR3 nucleotide sequence: TGTGCCAGCAGCGTAGGGACTGAAGGTGGTGAGCAGTTCTTC. The V call is TRBV9, the J call TRBJ2-1, with D possibly being TRBD2 (5 bases). Germline values: CDR1 SGDLS, CDR2 YYNGEE. V lost 0 bases to trimming and J lost 9 bases, with 13 bases between them. The CDR3 covers 14 residues. The whole variable domain, remainder taken from reference TRBV9 and TRBJ2-1, is DSGVTQTPKHLITATGQRVTLRCSPRSGDLSVYWYQQSLDQGLQFLIQYYNGEERAKGNILERFSAQQFPDLHSELNLSSLELGDSALYFCASSVGTEGGEQFFGPGTRLTVL.

This chain joins TRBV5-6 and TRBJ2-7; D is unresolved. Germline V lookup: CDR1 SGHDT, CDR2 YYEEEE. The CDR3 spans 14 residues. Trimming left V 2 bases short and J 5 bases short, with 14 bases between. For the CDR3, the DNA is TGTGCCAGCAGCTTATGGCACTCGCCGGACGAGCAGTACTTC. It codes for CASSLWHSPDEQYF.

This rearrangement joins TRBV18 to TRBJ1-5; 8 nucleotides line up with TRBD1. This CDR3 spans 15 amino acids. V trimming: 3 bases; J trimming: 7 bases; junction bases outside the gene matches: 8. Germline V gene data show CDR1 as KGHSH and CDR2 as LQKENI. The CDR3 here is CASSPDRGAGQPQHF. The CDR3 DNA reads as TGTGCCAGCTCACCCGACAGGGGTGCAGGGCAGCCCCAGCATTTT.

This clone was found once. Other DNA sequences in the same sample also yield this CDR3. V usage is TRBV10-1 and J usage is TRBJ2-5; maybe TRBD1 (5 bases). CDR1 is WNHNN, CDR2 SYGVQD, per germline (reference sequence). Trimming cost V 0 bases and J 2 bases, with 7 bases left between them. The CDR3 runs 14 residues. The CDR3 DNA sequence: TGCGCCAGCAGTGAGTCAGGGGCTCAAGAGACCCAGTACTTC. Protein sequence: CASSESGAQETQYF.

With respect to this clone: An end of the junction does not agree with germline; a read error may underlie this. The chain uses TRBV7-7 and TRBJ2-7; D uncertain. Germline V lookup: CDR1 SSHAT, CDR2 FNYEAQ (reference sequence). The CDR3 loop spans 12 amino acids. CDR3 in amino acids: CASSPGNYEQYF. The CDR3 bases are TGTGCTAGCAGTCCTGGGAACTACGAGCAGTACTTC.

The chain recombines TRBV7-8 with TRBJ2-6; 9 positions agree with TRBD1. V lost 8 bases and J lost 2; bases outside the gene matches: 13. Germline assignment: CDR1 SGHVS and CDR2 FQNEAQ. CDR3 size: 18 residues. The CDR3 is CASGLPGQGHAGANVLTF. The CDR3 DNA sequence: TGTGCCAGCGGATTACCGGGACAGGGTCATGCTGGGGCCAACGTCCTGACTTTC.

The rearrangement joins TRBV4-2 to TRBJ2-3; 9 positions match TRBD1. The trim removed 4 bases at V and 4 bases at J, leaving 6 bases unmatched. The CDR3 loop spans 15 amino acids. The germline V gene has CDR1 LGHNA and CDR2 YNFKEQ. CDR3 sequence: CASSPRQGGSDTQYF. The CDR3 nucleotides are TGTGCCAGCAGCCCTAGACAGGGGGGCTCAGATACGCAGTATTTT.

The chain carries TRBV7-3 and TRBJ2-1; D is perhaps TRBD1 (6 bases). The V and J ends lost 6 bases and 11 bases respectively, with 11 bases between them. Germline loops: CDR1 SGHTA, CDR2 FQGTGA. The CDR3 loop spans 11 amino acids. The CDR3 is CASSLQGKQFF. DNA of the CDR3: TGTGCCAGCAGTTTACAGGGTAAGCAGTTCTTC. The full variable domain, its missing parts supplied by reference TRBV7-3 and TRBJ2-1, is GAGVSQTPSNKVTEKGKYVELRCDPISGHTALYWYRQSLGQGPEFLIYFQGTGAADDSGLPNDRFFAVRPEGSVSTLKIQRTERGDSAVYLCASSLQGKQFFGPGTRLTVL.

This chain uses TRBV7-8 with TRBJ2-3; 8 bases are a match to TRBD2. CDR3 length: 15 residues. Germline trimming cut 6 bases from V and 3 bases from J; bases unmatched to any gene: 8. Per the germline V gene, CDR1 is SGHVS and CDR2 is FQNEAQ. This CDR3 is CASSLDGGGTDTQYF. CDR3 DNA sequence: TGTGCCAGCAGTCTCGACGGGGGGGGGACAGATACGCAGTATTTT. Filled out from reference TRBV7-8 and TRBJ2-3, the complete variable domain reads GAGVSQSPRYKVAKRGQDVALRCDPISGHVSLFWYQQALGQGPEFLTYFQNEAQLDKSGLPSDRFFAERPEGSVSTLKIQRTQQEDSAVYLCASSLDGGGTDTQYFGPGTRLTVL.

The CDR3 sequence is CASSQVGTGELFF. CDR3 bases: TGCGCCAGCAGCCAAGTGGGGACCGGGGAGCTGTTTTTT. V is TRBV4-1 and J is TRBJ2-2; D is ambiguous. Per germline, CDR1 MGHRA and CDR2 YSYEKL. The V and J ends lost 1 base and 5 bases respectively, with 5 bases between them. This CDR3 has 13 residues.

The rearrangement uses TRBV29-1 and TRBJ2-7; 11 bases fit TRBD2. The germline CDR1 and CDR2 sequences are SQVTM and ANQGSEA. The CDR3 length is 13 residues. V trimming: 7 bases; J trimming: 6 bases; junction bases outside the gene matches: 8. CDR3 amino acids: CSAVAGGSLEQYF. CDR3 nucleotide sequence: TGCAGCGCCGTAGCGGGAGGGTCCCTCGAGCAGTACTTC.

V gene TRBV18 combines with J gene TRBJ2-1; perhaps D is TRBD1 or TRBD2 (6 bases each). Trimming took off 3 bases at V and 8 bases at J, with 14 bases between the two ends. The CDR3 is 14 residues long. CDR1 is KGHSH and CDR2 is LQKENI in the germline V gene. The CDR3 DNA sequence: TGTGCCAGCTCACCCGGTCCTAGGGGGGATGAGCAGTTCTTC. Encoded protein: CASSPGPRGDEQFF.

In the case of this clone: One end of the junction fails to match germline, which may point to a read error. This chain uses TRBV7-8 with TRBJ2-2; D is unresolved. This CDR3 has 14 amino acids. Germline V gives CDR1 SGHVS, CDR2 FQNEAQ. In nucleotides, the CDR3 is TGTGCCAGCAGTTTAGCCGCGAACACCGGGGAGCTGTTTTTT. Translating it yields CASSLAANTGELFF.

This rearrangement joins TRBV9 to TRBJ1-1; TRBD1 agrees at 7 bases. The CDR3 extends over 18 amino acids. Per germline, CDR1 SGDLS and CDR2 YYNGEE. Trimming removed 3 bases from V and 1 base from J; junction bases left unmatched: 15. The DNA of the CDR3 is TGTGCCAGCAGCGCACCCCAAGGGAGGGGGCTGGCGAACACTGAAGCTTTCTTT. This encodes CASSAPQGRGLANTEAFF. Supplemented by reference TRBV9 and TRBJ1-1, the full variable domain reads DSGVTQTPKHLITATGQRVTLRCSPRSGDLSVYWYQQSLDQGLQFLIQYYNGEERAKGNILERFSAQQFPDLHSELNLSSLELGDSALYFCASSAPQGRGLANTEAFFGQGTRLTVV.

This clone was seen more than once but under ten times. The chain carries TRBV14 and TRBJ2-7; D is undetermined. CDR3 length: 12 residues. V gave up 4 bases and J gave up 2 bases, with 6 bases separating them. Looked up from germline, CDR1 is SGHDN and CDR2 is FVKESK. The CDR3 DNA reads as TGTGCCAGCAGCCGATCCACCTACGAGCAGTACTTC. Amino acids: CASSRSTYEQYF. Drawing the rest from reference TRBV14 and TRBJ2-7, the complete variable domain is EAGVTQFPSHSVIEKGQTVTLRCDPISGHDNLYWYRRVMGKEIKFLLHFVKESKQDESGMPNNRFLAERTGGTYSTLKVQPAELEDSGVYFCASSRSTYEQYFGPGTRLTVT.

This clone was observed once. The V call is TRBV29-1, the J call TRBJ2-1; 10 bases are a match to TRBD2. Germline values: CDR1 SQVTM, CDR2 ANQGSEA. This CDR3 has 15 residues. V trimming: 1 base; J trimming: 13 bases; junction bases outside the gene matches: 13. CDR3 DNA sequence: TGCAGCGTTGAAGTAAAATATAGCGGGAGGCGTAATCAGTTCTTC. Translating it yields CSVEVKYSGRRNQFF.

This clone was observed once. The V and J genes are TRBV4-3 and TRBJ2-7; no firm D call. V lost 2 bases to trimming and J lost 3 bases, with 8 bases between them. Germline loops: CDR1 LGHNA, CDR2 YSLEER. The CDR3 runs to 13 residues. The CDR3 nucleotides read TGCGCCAGCAGCCAAAGAACGGACTACGAGCAGTACTTC. It yields the protein CASSQRTDYEQYF.